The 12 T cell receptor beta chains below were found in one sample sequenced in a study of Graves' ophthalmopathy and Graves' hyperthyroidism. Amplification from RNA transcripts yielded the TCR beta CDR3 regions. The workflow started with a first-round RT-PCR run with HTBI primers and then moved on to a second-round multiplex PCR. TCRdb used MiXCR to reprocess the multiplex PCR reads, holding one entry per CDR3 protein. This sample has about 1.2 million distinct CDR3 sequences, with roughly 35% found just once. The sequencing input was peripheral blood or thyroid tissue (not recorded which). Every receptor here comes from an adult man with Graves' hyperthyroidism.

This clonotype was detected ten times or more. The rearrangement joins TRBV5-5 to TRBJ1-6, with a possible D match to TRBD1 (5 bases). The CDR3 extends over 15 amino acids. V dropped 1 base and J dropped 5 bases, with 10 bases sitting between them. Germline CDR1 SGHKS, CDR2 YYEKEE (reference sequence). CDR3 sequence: CASSLYGGDNSPLHF. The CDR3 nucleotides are TGTGCCAGCAGCTTGTACGGGGGTGATAATTCACCCCTCCACTTT.

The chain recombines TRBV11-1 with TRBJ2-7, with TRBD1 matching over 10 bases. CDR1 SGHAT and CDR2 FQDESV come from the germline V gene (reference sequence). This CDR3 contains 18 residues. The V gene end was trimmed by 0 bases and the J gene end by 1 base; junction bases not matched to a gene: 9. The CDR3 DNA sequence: TGTGCCAGCAGCTTAGCGCCGGGACAGGGGATTCGGTCCTACGAGCAGTACTTC. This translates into CASSLAPGQGIRSYEQYF.

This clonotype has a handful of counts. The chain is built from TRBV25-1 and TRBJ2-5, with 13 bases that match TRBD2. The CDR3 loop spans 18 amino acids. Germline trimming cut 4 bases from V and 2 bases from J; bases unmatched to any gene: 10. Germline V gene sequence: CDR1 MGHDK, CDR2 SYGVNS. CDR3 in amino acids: CASSVYTGLAGAQETQYF. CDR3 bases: TGTGCCAGCAGTGTCTACACAGGACTAGCGGGAGCACAAGAGACCCAGTACTTC.

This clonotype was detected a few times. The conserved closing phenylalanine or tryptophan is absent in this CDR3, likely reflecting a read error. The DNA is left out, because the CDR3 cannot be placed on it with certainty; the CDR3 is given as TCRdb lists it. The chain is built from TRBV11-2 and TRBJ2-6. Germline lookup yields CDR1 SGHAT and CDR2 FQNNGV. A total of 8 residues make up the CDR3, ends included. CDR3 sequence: CASSSWTS.

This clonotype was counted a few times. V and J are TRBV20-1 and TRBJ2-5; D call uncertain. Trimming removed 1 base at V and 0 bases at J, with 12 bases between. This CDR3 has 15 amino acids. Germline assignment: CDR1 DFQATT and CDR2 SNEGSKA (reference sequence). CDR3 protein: CSARGAESYQETQYF. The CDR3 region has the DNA TGCAGTGCTAGAGGGGCGGAGTCGTACCAAGAGACCCAGTACTTC.

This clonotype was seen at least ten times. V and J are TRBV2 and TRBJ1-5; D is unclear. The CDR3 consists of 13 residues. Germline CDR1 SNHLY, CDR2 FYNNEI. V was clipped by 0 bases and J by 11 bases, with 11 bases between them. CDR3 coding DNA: TGTGCCAGCAGTGAAGCATTCGGGGTGGCCCAGCATTTT. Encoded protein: CASSEAFGVAQHF.

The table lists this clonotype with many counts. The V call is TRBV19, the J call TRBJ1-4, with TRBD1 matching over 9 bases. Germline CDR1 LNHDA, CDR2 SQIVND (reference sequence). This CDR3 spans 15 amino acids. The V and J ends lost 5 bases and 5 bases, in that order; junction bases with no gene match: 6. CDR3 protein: CASSADRGRNEKLFF. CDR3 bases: TGTGCCAGTAGTGCGGACAGGGGACGGAATGAAAAACTGTTTTTT.

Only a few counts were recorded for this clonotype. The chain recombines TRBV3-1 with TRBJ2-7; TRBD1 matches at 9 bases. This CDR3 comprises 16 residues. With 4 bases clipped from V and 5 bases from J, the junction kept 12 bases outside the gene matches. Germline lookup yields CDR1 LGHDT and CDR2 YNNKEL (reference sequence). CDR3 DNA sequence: TGTGCCAGCAGCCCCGAAGTTGGACAGGGGTTCCACGAGCAGTACTTC. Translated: CASSPEVGQGFHEQYF.

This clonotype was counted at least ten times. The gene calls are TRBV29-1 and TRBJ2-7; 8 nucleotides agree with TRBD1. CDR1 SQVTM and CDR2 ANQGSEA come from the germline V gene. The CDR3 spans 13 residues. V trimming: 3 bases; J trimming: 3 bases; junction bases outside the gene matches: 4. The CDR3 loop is CSVDPGGDYEQYF. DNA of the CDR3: TGCAGCGTTGACCCAGGGGGCGACTACGAGCAGTACTTC.

The CDR3 sequence is CASNGGNSPLHF. DNA of the CDR3: TGTGCCAGCAACGGGGGCAATTCACCCCTCCACTTT. The genes are TRBV11-1 and TRBJ1-6; possibly TRBD1 for D (6 bases). The CDR3 consists of 12 residues. Germline assignment: CDR1 SGHAT and CDR2 FQDESV (reference sequence). V lost 7 bases, J lost 7 bases, and 8 bases lay in between.

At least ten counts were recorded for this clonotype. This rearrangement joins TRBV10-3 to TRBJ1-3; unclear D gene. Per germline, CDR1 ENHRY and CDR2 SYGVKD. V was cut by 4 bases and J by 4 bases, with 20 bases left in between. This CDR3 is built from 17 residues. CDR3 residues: CAISVQVGAFRGNTIYF. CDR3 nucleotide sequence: TGTGCCATCAGTGTGCAGGTCGGAGCATTCCGGGGAAACACCATATATTTT.

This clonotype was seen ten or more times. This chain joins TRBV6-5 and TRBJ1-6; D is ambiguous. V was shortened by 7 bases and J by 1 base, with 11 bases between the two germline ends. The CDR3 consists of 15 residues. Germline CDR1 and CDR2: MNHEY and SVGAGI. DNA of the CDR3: TGTGCCAGCATGCGAGGCGCGTCCTATAATTCACCCCTCCACTTT. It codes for CASMRGASYNSPLHF.